This T cell receptor (beta chain) was found in a study of cytomegalovirus exposure and HLA in healthy donors. This clone was detected only a few times. Vbeta (60) and Jbeta (13) primers were used in the PCR. Repertoires were generated with immunoSEQ multiplex PCR, while TCRdb's copy carries only in-frame clones and drops some. The sample contains 85,000 to 130,000 clones, over 60% of which appear only once. With 3 bases removed from V and 0 bases from J, the gap between germline ends came to 16 bases. The CDR3 is 17 amino acids. CDR1 is SGDLS and CDR2 is YYNGEE in the germline V gene. The sequenced sample consisted of PBMCs. The chain uses TRBV9 and TRBJ2-1; weak D call: TRBD2 (6 bases). The TCR comes from a woman younger than 35 in good health and CMV-seropositive. The CDR3 sequence is CASSAKSGPGSYNEQFF. DNA for the CDR3: TGTGCCAGCAGCGCCAAGAGCGGGCCCGGCTCCTACAATGAGCAGTTCTTC.